What follows is one TCR beta chain and its context. The clone's antigen remains unknown. For every CD8+ T cell subset, approximately 300,000 cells were flow-sorted straight into RLT lysis buffer, and each subset was sorted in triplicate. Naive CD8+ T cells were defined stringently as CD45RO-CCR7+CD27+CD95- to exclude memory contaminants. Peripheral blood mononuclear cells were isolated from buffy coats using standard density gradient centrifugation. A FACSAria III was used to flow-sort naive CXCR3-negative and CXCR3-positive CD8+ T cells. Total RNA was extracted from sorted cells using an RNeasy Mini Kit. TCRdb records NextSeq 550 as the sequencer. The Human TCR Profiling Kit (MiLaboratory) was used to make UMI-labeled 5' RACE TRB cDNA libraries. cDNA synthesis used the entire amount of extracted RNA, and PCR amplification then used the entire amount of cDNA produced. The libraries were made side by side, with each library going through the same number of PCR cycles. The published analysis was carried out like this. With a requirement of at least two reads per UMI, MIGEC and MiXCR extracted about 50,000 +/- 10,000 unique UMI-labeled TRB cDNA molecules per library. On average, approximately 40,000 +/- 10,000 functional in-frame TRB CDR3 nucleotide clonotypes lacking stop codons were found per library. After downsampling to 5000 UMI-labeled TRB molecules per sample, diversity metrics, including normalized Shannon-Wiener and Chao1, were computed in VDJtools. VDJtools computed clonotype-size-weighted physicochemical properties of the central five CDR3 residues: interaction energy, strength, volume and Kidera factor 4. TCRdb reprocessed the reads, so every CDR3 protein sequence counts as one entry and DNA is not shown. Here the V and J calls rest on TCRdb's processing, not on the authors' analysis. The sample's table covers some 130,000 distinct CDR3 sequences. The biggest ten clones account for just under 0.5% of the sample.

This sample stems from a study of CXCR3-negative and CXCR3-positive naive CD8 T cells (dated 2019 in TCRdb). Concerning the study at large: In total, about 135 million TRB reads were obtained, corresponding to roughly 1.5 +/- 0.3 million reads per library. Diversity and physicochemical repertoire analyses were performed on 11 donors pooled from two independent experiments. Naive subsets from five or six donors and memory cells from 3 donors were included in the TRBV-TRBJ cluster analysis.

Beyond this particular receptor, the publication reports: Because CXCR3 expression was partially decreased after cryopreservation, freshly isolated PBMCs were used for most assays. TRBV-TRBJ usage was similar between naive CXCR3-negative and CXCR3-positive cells from the same donor, while memory cells showed distinct patterns. Surface CD5, linked to self-reactivity in mice, was comparable between naive subsets; TCR interaction strength was therefore also inferred from TRB CDR3 physicochemical properties. Comparably high repertoire diversity was found in both naive subsets, whereas much lower repertoire diversity was found in memory CD8+ T cells. TRB CDR3s from CXCR3-positive naive cells showed higher hydrophobicity (lower Kidera factor 4), lower energy, and higher strength and volume indices than CXCR3-negative naive cells.

This TCR derives from a human donor in good health. Some clones in this sample may be carry-over from other donors' samples. Source material: naive CXCR3- CD8+ T cells from blood. Explained via the paper, the cell subset or site label denotes: CD45RO-CCR7+CD27+CD95- naive CD8+ T cells lacking CXCR3 (TNR3-).

The encoded CDR3 is CASSPNPDERRVPGELFF. The V and J segments used are TRBV12-3 or TRBV12-4 and TRBJ2-2; TCRdb's D gene call, TRBD1, goes unchecked for lack of DNA. The CDR3, from cysteine to phenylalanine, totals 18 residues. The coding DNA is unavailable.